What follows describes a single T cell receptor beta chain. No antigen is known for it. The read ends 3 residues early relative to the CDR3; the germline J gene fills the gap. The source of the sample is a study of T cell clonality in common variable immunodeficiency. Overall study findings and caveats: Compared with healthy controls, CVID subjects showed increased TCRbeta clonality, mostly in about a third. CVID patient heterogeneity limited repertoire-clinical complication correlations. Fewer deletions and N-nucleotide insertions were reportedly seen in common variable immunodeficiency TCR beta sequences.

The V gene's germline CDR1 is GTSNPN and CDR2 SVGIG (reference sequence). The V and J ends lost 2 bases and 2 bases respectively, with 13 bases between them. The CDR3 is 14 amino acids. Some clones are missing from TCRdb's copy, which holds only in-frame ones; the method was immunoSEQ multiplex PCR. The sample is made up of 30,000 to 40,000 clones, none counted only once. Sequenced: peripheral blood mononuclear cells. The rearrangement joins TRBV30 to TRBJ2-7, with a tentative D call TRBD2 (6 bases). The TCR originated in a human donor with common variable immunodeficiency. The CDR3 loop is CAWSRRGGTYEQYF. CDR3 bases read: TGTGCCTGGAGTCGTAGGGGAGGTACCTACGAG.